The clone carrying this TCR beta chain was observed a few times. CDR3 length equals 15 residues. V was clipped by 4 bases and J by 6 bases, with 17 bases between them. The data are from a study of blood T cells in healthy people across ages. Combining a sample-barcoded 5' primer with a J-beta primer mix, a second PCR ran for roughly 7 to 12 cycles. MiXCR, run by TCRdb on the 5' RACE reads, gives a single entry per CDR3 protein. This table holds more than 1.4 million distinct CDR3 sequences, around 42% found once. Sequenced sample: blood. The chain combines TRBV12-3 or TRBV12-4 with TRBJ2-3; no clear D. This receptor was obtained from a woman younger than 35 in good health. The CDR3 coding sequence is TGTGCCAGCAGTTCACCAACGAGGAAGAGCGATACGCAGTATTTT. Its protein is CASSSPTRKSDTQYF.